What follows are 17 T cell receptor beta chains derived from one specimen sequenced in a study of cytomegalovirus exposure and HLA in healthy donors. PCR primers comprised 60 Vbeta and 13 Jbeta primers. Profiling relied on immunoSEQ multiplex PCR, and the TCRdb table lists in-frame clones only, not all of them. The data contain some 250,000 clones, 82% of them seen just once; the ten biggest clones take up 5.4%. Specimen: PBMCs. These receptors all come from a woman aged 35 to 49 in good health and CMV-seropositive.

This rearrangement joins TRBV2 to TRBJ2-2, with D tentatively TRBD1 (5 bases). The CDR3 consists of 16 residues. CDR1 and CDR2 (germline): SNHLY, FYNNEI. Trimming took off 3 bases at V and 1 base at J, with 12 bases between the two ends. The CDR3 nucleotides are TGTGCCAGCAGTGATAGAAGGGGCCGGAACACCGGGGAGCTGTTTTTT. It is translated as CASSDRRGRNTGELFF.

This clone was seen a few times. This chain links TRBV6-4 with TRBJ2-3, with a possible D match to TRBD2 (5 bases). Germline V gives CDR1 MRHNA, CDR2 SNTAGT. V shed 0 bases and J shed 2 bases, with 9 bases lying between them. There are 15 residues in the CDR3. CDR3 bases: TGTGCCAGCAGTGACTCGGAGACTAACACAGATACGCAGTATTTT. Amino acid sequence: CASSDSETNTDTQYF.

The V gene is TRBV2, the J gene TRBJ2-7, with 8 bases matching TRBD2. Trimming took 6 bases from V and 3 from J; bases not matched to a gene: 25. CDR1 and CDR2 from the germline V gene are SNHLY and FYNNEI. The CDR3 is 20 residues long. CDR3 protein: CASSFRPGRVKSGSGYEQYF. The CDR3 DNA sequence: TGTGCCAGCAGCTTCCGACCGGGACGGGTTAAGAGCGGGAGCGGCTACGAGCAGTACTTC.

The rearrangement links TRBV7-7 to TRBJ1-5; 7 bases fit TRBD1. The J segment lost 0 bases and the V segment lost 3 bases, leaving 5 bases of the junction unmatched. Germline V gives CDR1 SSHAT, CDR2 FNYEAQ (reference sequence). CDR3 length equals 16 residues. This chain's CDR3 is CASSFFGTVSNQPQHF. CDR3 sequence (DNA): TGTGCCAGCAGCTTTTTCGGGACAGTTAGCAATCAGCCCCAGCATTTT.

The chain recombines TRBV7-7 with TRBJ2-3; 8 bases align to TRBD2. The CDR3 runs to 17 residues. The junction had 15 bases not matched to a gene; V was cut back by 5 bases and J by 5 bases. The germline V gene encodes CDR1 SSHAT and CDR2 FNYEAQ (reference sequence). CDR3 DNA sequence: TGTGCCAGCAGCCCCCGGGGAGCGGGGGAACCGGGAGATACGCAGTATTTT. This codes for CASSPRGAGEPGDTQYF.

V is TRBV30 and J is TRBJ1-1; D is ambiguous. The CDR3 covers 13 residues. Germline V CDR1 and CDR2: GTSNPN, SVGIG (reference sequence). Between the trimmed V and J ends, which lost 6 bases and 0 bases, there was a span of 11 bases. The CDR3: CACPAGMNTEAFF. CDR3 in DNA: TGTGCCTGCCCCGCGGGGATGAACACTGAAGCTTTCTTT.

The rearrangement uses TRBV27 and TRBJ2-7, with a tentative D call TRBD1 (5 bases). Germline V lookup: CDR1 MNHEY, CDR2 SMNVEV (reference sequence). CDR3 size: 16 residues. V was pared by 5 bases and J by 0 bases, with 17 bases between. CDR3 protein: CASSLFAGHVSYEQYF. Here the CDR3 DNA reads TGTGCCAGCAGTCTCTTTGCAGGGCACGTCTCCTACGAGCAGTACTTC.

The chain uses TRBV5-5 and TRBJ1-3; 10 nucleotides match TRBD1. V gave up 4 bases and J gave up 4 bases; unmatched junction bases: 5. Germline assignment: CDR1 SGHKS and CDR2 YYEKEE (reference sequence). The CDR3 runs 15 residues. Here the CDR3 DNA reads TGTGCCAGCAGCCCCGACAGGGGGCTAGGAAACACCATATATTTT. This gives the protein CASSPDRGLGNTIYF.

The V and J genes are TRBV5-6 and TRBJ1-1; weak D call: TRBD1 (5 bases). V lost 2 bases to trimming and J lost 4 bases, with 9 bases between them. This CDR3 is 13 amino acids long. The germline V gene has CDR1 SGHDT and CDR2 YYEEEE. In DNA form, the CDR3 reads TGTGCCAGCAGCTTCTGGGGGGGCACTGAAGCTTTCTTT. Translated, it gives CASSFWGGTEAFF.

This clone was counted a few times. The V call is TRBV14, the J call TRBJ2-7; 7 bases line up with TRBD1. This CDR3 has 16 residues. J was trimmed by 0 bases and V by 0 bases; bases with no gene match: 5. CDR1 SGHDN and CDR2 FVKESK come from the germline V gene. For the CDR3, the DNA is TGTGCCAGCAGCCAAGATGCGACAGGGAGCTCCTACGAGCAGTACTTC. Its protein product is CASSQDATGSSYEQYF.

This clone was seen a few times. CDR3 in DNA: TGCAGCGTTGAAGATAGCGGGGGGAGCAATGAGCAGTTCTTC. Translating it yields CSVEDSGGSNEQFF. The chain employs TRBV29-1 and TRBJ2-1; 10 nucleotides line up with TRBD2. This CDR3 contains 14 residues. Looked up from germline, CDR1 is SQVTM and CDR2 is ANQGSEA. Unmatched junction bases numbered 2, after V lost 0 bases and J lost 6 bases.

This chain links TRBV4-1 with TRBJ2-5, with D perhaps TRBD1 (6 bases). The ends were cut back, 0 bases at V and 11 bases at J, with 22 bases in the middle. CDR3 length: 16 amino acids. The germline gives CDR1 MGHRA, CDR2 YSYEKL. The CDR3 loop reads CASSQDRGTFKAEQYF. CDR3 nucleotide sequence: TGCGCCAGCAGCCAAGATCGAGGGACATTTAAGGCTGAGCAGTACTTC.

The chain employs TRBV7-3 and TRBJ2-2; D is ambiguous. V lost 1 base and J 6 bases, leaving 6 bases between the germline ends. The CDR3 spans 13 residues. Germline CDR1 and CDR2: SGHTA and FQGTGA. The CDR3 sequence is CASSLIRSGELFF. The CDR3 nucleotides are TGTGCCAGCAGCTTAATACGGTCCGGGGAGCTGTTTTTT. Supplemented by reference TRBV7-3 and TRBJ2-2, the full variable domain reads GAGVSQTPSNKVTEKGKYVELRCDPISGHTALYWYRQSLGQGPEFLIYFQGTGAADDSGLPNDRFFAVRPEGSVSTLKIQRTERGDSAVYLCASSLIRSGELFFGEGSRLTVL.

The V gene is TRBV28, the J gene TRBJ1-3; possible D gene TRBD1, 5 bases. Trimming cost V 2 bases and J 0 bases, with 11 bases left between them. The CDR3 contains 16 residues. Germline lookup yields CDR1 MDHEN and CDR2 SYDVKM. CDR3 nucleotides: TGTGCCAGCAGTTTAAGGGGCCTCATCTCTGGAAACACCATATATTTT. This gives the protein CASSLRGLISGNTIYF.

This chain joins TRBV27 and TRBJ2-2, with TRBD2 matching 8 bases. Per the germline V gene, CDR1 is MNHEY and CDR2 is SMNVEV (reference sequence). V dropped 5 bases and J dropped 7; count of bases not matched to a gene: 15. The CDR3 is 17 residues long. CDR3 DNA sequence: TGTGCCAGCAGTCAAAATAGCGGGGCCTACAGTTTCGGGGAGCTGTTTTTT. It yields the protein CASSQNSGAYSFGELFF.

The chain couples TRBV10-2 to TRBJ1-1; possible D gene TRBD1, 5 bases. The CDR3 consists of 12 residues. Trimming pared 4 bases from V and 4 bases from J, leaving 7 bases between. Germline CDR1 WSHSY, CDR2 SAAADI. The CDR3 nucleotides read TGCGCCAGCAGTGCTCAGGGCACTGAAGCTTTCTTT. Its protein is CASSAQGTEAFF.

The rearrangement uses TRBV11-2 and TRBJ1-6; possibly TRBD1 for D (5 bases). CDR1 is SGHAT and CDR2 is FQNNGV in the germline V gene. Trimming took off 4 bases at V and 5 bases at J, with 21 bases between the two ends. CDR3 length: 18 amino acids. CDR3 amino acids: CASSSSGWGEVDNSPLHF. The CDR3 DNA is TGTGCCAGCAGCTCCTCAGGGTGGGGGGAAGTTGATAATTCACCCCTCCACTTT.